This TCR beta chain was obtained from a study of blood T cell repertoires in COVID-19 (dated by TCRdb to between 2020 and 2021). Some background on the complete study: Samples from collaborators originated in the United States, Italy and Spain and spanned both the acute and convalescent phases of COVID-19. The prospective study material was composed of cDNA or gDNA derived from T cells, B-cell-depleted T cells, or PBMCs. Deeply sampled blood TCRbeta repertoires from subjects exposed to, actively infected with, or recovered from COVID-19 were included in the dataset. The repertoires were released in a freely available public database intended as a resource for research on the immune response to SARS-CoV-2. The samples were drawn from the first 160 participants of the ongoing ImmuneRACE study and from about 1,200 subjects provided by 6 global collaborators. Sample metadata almost always included a de-identified subject ID, COVID-19 status, age in years and sex. Where available, HLA class I and class II types were taken from metadata supplied by the sample provider and were not determined by assay-based typing.

As regards this clone: Its antigen target is currently unknown. No much larger clone exists at a distance of one base, and base qualities are not known.

TCRbeta CDR3 regions were amplified from genomic DNA by means of the immunoSEQ Assay, a bias-controlled multiplex PCR. On the study's bioinformatics: Within the assay, amplification of reference gene primers was used to estimate how many nucleated cells each sample contained. To quantify the absolute abundance of each unique TCRbeta CDR3 rearrangement, sequence reads were collapsed and filtered. For each sample, productive Simpson clonality was calculated as the square root of Simpson's diversity index across productive rearrangements. Sourced from immuneACCESS, this table was stored by TCRdb with only in-frame sequences that have V and J called. A share of the clones is absent; for the studies checked, an unresolved V gene accounts for under half, and the remainder has no known explanation. V, J and clone size are taken as reported in that table, and D and trimming were inferred from the DNA itself. This sample lists hundreds of thousands of clones; nearly 90% were detected once. Under 4% of the sample is taken by the ten largest.

The germline V gene encodes CDR1 LGHDT and CDR2 YNNKEL (reference sequence). For this chain, trimming is 4 bases at the V end and 7 bases at the J end, and the number of junction bases without a gene match is 17. Including cysteine and phenylalanine, the CDR3 has 17 amino acids. This entry keeps only the CDR3 DNA: 51 bases, framed from base 1. The paper's findings and limits, for the study overall: The quantity of clinical and demographic metadata differed by source and by participant and was supplied without curation.

Collaborating institutions collected whole blood in K2EDTA tubes following their own protocols. For TCRbeta analysis, collaborator samples were shipped as frozen whole blood, as isolated PBMCs, or as DNA extracted from either sample type. This receptor was identified in a man younger than 35 with active or convalescent COVID-19. The V and J segments used are TRBV3-1 (or the pseudogene TRBV3-2) and TRBJ1-2, with TRBD1 identical over 8 junction bases. The sample was peripheral blood. The sequence in DNA is TGTGCCAGCAGCCCCGTCACGAGTGGACAGGGAGTCGGTGGCTACACCTTC. Translated, it gives CASSPVTSGQGVGGYTF.